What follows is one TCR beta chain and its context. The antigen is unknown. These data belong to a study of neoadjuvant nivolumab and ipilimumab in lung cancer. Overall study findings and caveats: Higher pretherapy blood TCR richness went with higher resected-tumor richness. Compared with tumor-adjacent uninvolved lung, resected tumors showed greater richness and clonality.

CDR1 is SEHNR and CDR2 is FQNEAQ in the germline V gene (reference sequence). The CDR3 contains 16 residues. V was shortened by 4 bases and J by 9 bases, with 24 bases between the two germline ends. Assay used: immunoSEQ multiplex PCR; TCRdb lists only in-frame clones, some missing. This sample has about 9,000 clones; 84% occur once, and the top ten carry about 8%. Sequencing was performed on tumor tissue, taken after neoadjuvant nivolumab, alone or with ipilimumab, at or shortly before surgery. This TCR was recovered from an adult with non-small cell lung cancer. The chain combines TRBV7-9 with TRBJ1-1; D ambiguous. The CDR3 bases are TGTGCCAGCAGCTGGGTTGGCGGACTATCGATTCGACAAGCTTTCTTT. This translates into CASSWVGGLSIRQAFF.